These 24 T cell receptor beta chains originate from one sample sequenced in a study of shared clonotypes between healthy human individuals. The method was immunoSEQ multiplex PCR; TCRdb's version includes in-frame clones alone and lacks a portion of them. Of about 340,000 clones in the sample, around 67% were seen once. Sequenced: memory CD4+ T cells sorted from blood. Described subset: CD45RA-negative fraction. The source is a man aged 25-40 years in good health.

The chain is built from TRBV19 and TRBJ1-5; no reliable D call. The CDR3 covers 15 residues. V lost 10 bases, J lost 0 bases, and 16 bases lay in between. From germline, CDR1 is LNHDA and CDR2 SQIVND (reference sequence). The CDR3, as DNA: TGTGCCACCCGAGGCCGGACGGATAGCAATCAGCCCCAGCATTTT. The encoded protein is CATRGRTDSNQPQHF.

A remark on this clone: This may be a read error: a much more frequent sequence differs by one nucleotide. The chain recombines TRBV18 with TRBJ2-3; 8 bases map to TRBD2. Germline CDR1 and CDR2: KGHSH and LQKENI. CDR3 size: 15 residues. CDR3 nucleotides: TGTGCCGGCTCACCGCAGACTAGCGGCACAGATACGCAGTATTTT. Its protein is CAGSPQTSGTDTQYF. Based on the CDR3 plus reference TRBV18 and TRBJ2-3, the full variable domain is NAGVMQNPRHLVRRRGQEARLRCSPMKGHSHVYWYRQLPEEGLKFMVYLQKENIIDESGMPKERFSAEFPKEGPSILRIQQVVRGDSAAYFCAGSPQTSGTDTQYFGPGTRLTVL.

The chain has TRBV2 and TRBJ1-1; D is unresolved. V dropped 1 base and J dropped 1 base, with 10 bases sitting between them. The CDR3 runs 15 residues. From germline, CDR1 is SNHLY and CDR2 FYNNEI. CDR3 sequence reads: CASSEDLAGNTEAFF. DNA of the CDR3: TGTGCCAGCAGTGAAGATTTGGCGGGGAACACTGAAGCTTTCTTT. Full variable domain (outside the CDR3, taken from reference TRBV2 and TRBJ1-1): EPEVTQTPSHQVTQMGQEVILRCVPISNHLYFYWYRQILGQKVEFLVSFYNNEISEKSEIFDDQFSVERPDGSNFTLKIRSTKLEDSAMYFCASSEDLAGNTEAFFGQGTRLTVV.

The V call is TRBV5-6, the J call TRBJ2-5, with D possibly TRBD1 on 5 matching bases. The CDR3 is 14 amino acids. V was clipped by 3 bases and J by 2 bases, with 11 bases between them. Germline loops: CDR1 SGHDT, CDR2 YYEEEE. The CDR3 DNA reads as TGTGCCAGCAGCTCTACAGGAATTCAAGAGACCCAGTACTTC. As protein: CASSSTGIQETQYF.

A single count supports this clone. This rearrangement joins TRBV28 to TRBJ1-5; TRBD1 agrees at 8 bases. This CDR3 region has 17 residues. Germline V gene data show CDR1 as MDHEN and CDR2 as SYDVKM. Trimming cost V 6 bases and J 1 base; bases outside gene matches: 11. The CDR3 DNA sequence: TGTGCCAGCAGAACAGGGGGTCGGCGTGTGAGCAATCAGCCCCAGCATTTT. Amino acid sequence: CASRTGGRRVSNQPQHF. The whole variable domain, filled in from reference TRBV28 and TRBJ1-5, reads DVKVTQSSRYLVKRTGEKVFLECVQDMDHENMFWYRQDPGLGLRLIYFSYDVKMKEKGDIPEGYSVSREKKERFSLILESASTNQTSMYLCASRTGGRRVSNQPQHFGDGTRLSIL.

The chain links TRBV9 to TRBJ2-7; 8 bases fit TRBD2. Germline V gene sequence: CDR1 SGDLS, CDR2 YYNGEE. V lost 2 bases to trimming and J lost 3 bases; unmatched junction nucleotides: 10. This CDR3 has 16 amino acids. CDR3 residues: CASSVASGRGVYEQYF. CDR3 in DNA: TGTGCCAGCAGCGTCGCAAGCGGGAGAGGGGTCTACGAGCAGTACTTC.

The chain combines TRBV5-5 with TRBJ2-2; D unclear. The CDR3 length is 16 residues. Germline CDR1 SGHKS, CDR2 YYEKEE (reference sequence). V was shortened by 0 bases and J by 5 bases, with 14 bases between the two germline ends. The CDR3 protein is CASSLGPLLNTGELFF. CDR3 sequence (DNA): TGTGCCAGCAGCTTGGGCCCCCTATTGAATACCGGGGAGCTGTTTTTT.

The rearrangement uses TRBV2 and TRBJ2-7; TRBD2 might be the D (7 bases). The germline gives CDR1 SNHLY, CDR2 FYNNEI. Trimming stripped 2 bases from V and 3 bases from J, with 11 bases between. The CDR3 contains 14 residues. The CDR3 region is CASSENGGLYEQYF. The CDR3 bases are TGTGCCAGCAGTGAAAACGGGGGGCTCTACGAGCAGTACTTC.

The chain employs TRBV5-1 and TRBJ1-1; TRBD1 is a possible D gene (6 bases). CDR3 length: 13 amino acids. V shed 3 bases and J shed 1 base, with 7 bases lying between them. Germline CDR1 and CDR2: SGHRS and YFSETQ. The CDR3 bases are TGCGCCAGCAGCTGGACAGAGAACACTGAAGCTTTCTTT. Translated, it gives CASSWTENTEAFF.

The chain employs TRBV5-4 and TRBJ2-1; TRBD2 aligns across 10 bases. This CDR3 has 15 residues. After removal of 3 bases from V and 5 bases from J, the junction contained 5 bases not matched to a gene. Germline-derived CDR1 and CDR2 are SGHNT and YYREEE (reference sequence). The CDR3 protein is CASSSRTSGHNEQFF. The CDR3 DNA is TGTGCCAGCAGCTCAAGGACTAGCGGACACAATGAGCAGTTCTTC.

The genes are TRBV19 and TRBJ1-2, with D unresolved. The CDR3 consists of 12 residues. Trimming pared 8 bases from V and 1 base from J, leaving 8 bases between. Per the germline V gene, CDR1 is LNHDA and CDR2 is SQIVND (reference sequence). CDR3 sequence reads: CASEYRNYGYTF. Written as DNA, the CDR3 is TGTGCCAGTGAATACCGTAACTATGGCTACACCTTC.

The chain recombines TRBV30 with TRBJ1-1; 8 bases align to TRBD1. With 0 bases clipped from V and 5 bases from J, the junction kept 8 bases outside the gene matches. The CDR3 is 15 amino acids. CDR1 and CDR2 (germline): GTSNPN, SVGIG (reference sequence). CDR3 in amino acids: CAWSVLRGRGTEAFF. The CDR3 coding sequence is TGTGCCTGGAGTGTACTCAGGGGGCGCGGGACTGAAGCTTTCTTT.

The J gene is TRBJ1-5, the V gene TRBV19; unclear D gene. The CDR3 spans 16 residues. Germline CDR1 is LNHDA and CDR2 is SQIVND (reference sequence). V lost 4 bases and J lost 9, with 22 bases in between. This CDR3 is CASSRVQSGNRAPQHF. The DNA of the CDR3 is TGTGCCAGTAGTAGGGTCCAAAGCGGGAACAGAGCGCCCCAGCATTTT.

The CDR3 DNA follows: TGTGCCAGCAGCTTAGTCCGTGCTGAGCCCCAGCATTTT. This sequence encodes CASSLVRAEPQHF. The chain is built from TRBV7-2 and TRBJ1-5; D not certain. The CDR3 length is 13 residues. The V end was cut by 1 base, the J end by 8 bases, with 9 bases between. CDR1 is SGHTA and CDR2 is FQGNSA in the germline V gene.

This clone was observed at least ten times. The rearrangement links TRBV2 to TRBJ2-3; the D is unclear. Deletions cut 6 bases from V and 5 bases from J, with 6 bases between. The CDR3 has 11 amino acids. Germline loops: CDR1 SNHLY, CDR2 FYNNEI. CDR3 nucleotides: TGTGCCAGCAGATACCAAGATACGCAGTATTTT. It is translated as CASRYQDTQYF.

The chain employs TRBV5-6 and TRBJ2-1, with D uncertain. This CDR3 has 13 amino acids. Trimming stripped 2 bases from V and 9 bases from J, with 12 bases between. From germline, CDR1 is SGHDT and CDR2 YYEEEE. The CDR3 DNA reads as TGTGCCAGCAGCTTAAATCGGGTTGGTGAGCAGTTCTTC. Translated: CASSLNRVGEQFF.

The chain uses TRBV7-3 and TRBJ2-1, with 15 positions matching TRBD2. With V trimmed by 5 bases and J by 1 base, 6 bases remained unmatched. The CDR3 covers 18 residues. Germline V lookup: CDR1 SGHTA, CDR2 FQGTGA. The CDR3 sequence is CASSPGLAGGRSYNEQFF. The CDR3 region has the DNA TGTGCCAGCAGCCCGGGACTAGCGGGAGGCCGATCCTACAATGAGCAGTTCTTC.

This chain connects TRBV11-2 to TRBJ2-6, with D uncertain. The CDR3 covers 18 residues. Trimming pared 1 base from V and 2 bases from J, leaving 15 bases between. Looked up from germline, CDR1 is SGHAT and CDR2 is FQNNGV. CDR3 residues: CASSLGRSLNPGANVLTF. In DNA, the CDR3 is TGTGCCAGCAGCTTAGGCCGATCTCTTAACCCTGGGGCCAACGTCCTGACTTTC.

This chain links TRBV10-1 with TRBJ2-3, with D possibly being TRBD2 (5 bases). The CDR3 consists of 13 residues. Germline CDR1 and CDR2: WNHNN and SYGVQD (reference sequence). V lost 5 bases and J 3 bases, leaving 9 bases between the germline ends. CDR3 residues: CASSRTSTDTQYF. The CDR3 nucleotides are TGCGCCAGCAGTCGCACTAGTACAGATACGCAGTATTTT.

The chain uses TRBV6-1 and TRBJ1-2; TRBD1 matches 8 bases. The trim removed 4 bases at V and 7 bases at J, leaving 8 bases unmatched. The germline V gene has CDR1 MNHNS and CDR2 SASEGT. This CDR3 spans 14 amino acids. CDR3 DNA sequence: TGTGCCAGCAGTGCGGCAGGGGGCGCGAGTGGCTACACCTTC. Translated, it gives CASSAAGGASGYTF.

V gene TRBV28 combines with J gene TRBJ1-3, with a tentative D call TRBD1 (5 bases). The CDR3 length is 18 residues. V dropped 3 bases and J dropped 0 bases, with 18 bases sitting between them. CDR1 and CDR2 (germline): MDHEN, SYDVKM. The CDR3 is CASSFHLEGLRSGNTIYF. The CDR3 coding sequence is TGTGCCAGCAGTTTTCATTTAGAGGGACTGCGCTCTGGAAACACCATATATTTT.

This clone was found once. J is TRBJ1-2 and V is TRBV4-2; TRBD1 matches at 7 bases. The CDR3 has 14 amino acids. V was clipped by 0 bases and J by 8 bases; unmatched bases: 6. Germline loops: CDR1 LGHNA, CDR2 YNFKEQ. The CDR3 reads CASSQDTGEDGYTF. Written as DNA, the CDR3 is TGTGCCAGCAGCCAAGATACAGGGGAGGACGGCTACACCTTC.

The genes are TRBV9 and TRBJ2-5, with unresolved D. Per the germline V gene, CDR1 is SGDLS and CDR2 is YYNGEE. The CDR3 has 15 amino acids. V shed 1 base and J shed 5 bases, with 15 bases lying between them. The CDR3 region is CASSVLGMVGETQYF. In DNA form, the CDR3 reads TGTGCCAGCAGCGTACTAGGGATGGTCGGGGAGACCCAGTACTTC.

This chain links TRBV6-1 with TRBJ1-1; 7 bases match TRBD1. The ends lost 5 bases at V and 1 base at J; junction bases unmatched: 7. Germline CDR1 reads MNHNS; CDR2 reads SASEGT. This CDR3 is 15 amino acids long. The chain's CDR3 is CASSPPGTENTEAFF. The CDR3 nucleotides read TGTGCCAGCAGTCCGCCCGGGACAGAGAACACTGAAGCTTTCTTT.